This is a list of T cell receptor beta chains from one sample in a study of post-analysis software for immune sequencing data. TCRdb fed the PCR reads into MiXCR, producing one record per CDR3 protein. The sample carries a few hundred thousand distinct CDR3 sequences, roughly 34% recorded once. What was sequenced was blood. The receptor source for this set is a girl aged 2 to 17 with multiple sclerosis. The CDR3 runs from the conserved cysteine through the conserved F or W.

cdr3_aa j_call v_call cdr3_length
CASSRGPVSTDTQYF TRBJ2-3 TRBV4-1 15
CSARDPDRYTEAFF TRBJ1-1 TRBV20-1 14
CASSLGDRATSPLHF TRBJ1-6 TRBV5-1 15
CAISDGGGLEETQYF TRBJ2-5 TRBV10-3 15
CASSPQMRGGNTEAFF TRBJ1-1 TRBV5-4 16
CASSFFGNSLYEQYF - TRBV5-6 15
CASSRTGGLDRVGETQYF TRBJ2-5 TRBV7-9 18
CASSSDPPGAYF TRBJ2-3 TRBV7-2 12
CVIGLGPHEQYF TRBJ2-7 TRBV10-3 12
CASSQDMGQLYYGYTF TRBJ1-2 TRBV4-2 16
CASSLNSQHNEQFF TRBJ2-1 TRBV4-1 14
CASSHGDRAYEQYF TRBJ2-7 TRBV5-1 14
CASSLEVGGGRTDTQYF TRBJ2-3 TRBV5-4 17
CASRYSSGSTDTQYF TRBJ2-3 TRBV5-1 15
CATSDIRQEGDTQYF TRBJ2-3 TRBV24-1 15
CSAPGQGLSYEQYF TRBJ2-7 TRBV20-1 14
CSAGTGRFIDEQYF TRBJ2-7 TRBV20-1 14
CASSLSLFPSTDTQYF TRBJ2-3 TRBV7-4 16
CASSPGQGSGEQFF TRBJ2-1 TRBV5-1 14
CASSFGTSGRPAQETQYF TRBJ2-5 TRBV5-1 18
CASSQDGAGDANTGELFF TRBJ2-2 TRBV4-1 18
CASSLARQGFHYGYTF TRBJ1-2 TRBV12-3/TRBV12-4 16
CSARSPTGLEETQYF TRBJ2-5 TRBV20-1 15
CASHTAADSYNEQFF TRBJ2-1 TRBV11-2 15
CASSSGQGVTYEQYF TRBJ2-7 TRBV9 15
CSASRGDEKLFF TRBJ1-4 TRBV20-1 12
CSVTGQAYGQYF TRBJ2-7 TRBV29-1 12
CSVLQGVSGYTF TRBJ1-2 TRBV29-1 12
CASSFIPSGGYNEQFF TRBJ2-1 TRBV27 16
CSASRLAGGFLADTQYF TRBJ2-3 TRBV20-1 17
CSAPHGVPGTGYSNQPQHF TRBJ1-5 TRBV20-1 19
CATSRDGGTAFDEQFF TRBJ2-1 TRBV15 16
CASSQELSRSYNEQFF TRBJ2-1 TRBV4-1 16
CASSQDGGSQLFF TRBJ2-2 TRBV3-1 13
CAGGLAGAGVADTQYF TRBJ2-3 TRBV20-1 16
CSASPPGQGLQYF TRBJ2-4 TRBV20-1 13
CASSYSGAGPSYNEQFF TRBJ2-1 TRBV6-6 17
CASRTGNTDTQYF TRBJ2-3 TRBV5-1 13
CASSLGTGGGSPLHF TRBJ1-6 TRBV5-1 15